This T cell receptor (beta chain) was captured by sequencing in a study of CD8 T cells in ankylosing spondylitis. TCRdb re-called the 5' RACE reads with MiXCR, one entry per CDR3 protein. Of approximately 240,000 distinct CDR3 sequences listed, 20% to 30% are singletons. This clonotype appeared a few times. This CDR3 spans 16 amino acids. V shed 0 bases and J shed 2 bases, with 14 bases lying between them. Germline CDR1 reads LGHNA; CDR2 reads YNFKEQ. This receptor was obtained from a male donor with ankylosing spondylitis or in good health (not recorded which). Specimen: blood, either unsorted or a sorted T cell fraction (not recorded which). The chain links TRBV4-2 to TRBJ2-7; D is perhaps TRBD1 (6 bases). CDR3 in amino acids: CASSQEAQGGPYEQYF. CDR3 nucleotides: TGTGCCAGCAGCCAAGAGGCACAGGGTGGTCCCTACGAGCAGTACTTC.